This T cell receptor beta chain appears in the sequencing data of a study of blood T cell repertoires in COVID-19. Study-wide background: PBMCs, B-cell-depleted T cells, or T cells provided the cDNA or gDNA that made up the material.

In Cohort 3, a recovered donor had either two negative PCRs, clearance, or symptom resolution. Measured with immunoSEQ multiplex PCR; TCRdb has only the in-frame clones, and not every one. Here the sample spans approximately 160,000 clones, 80% being singletons. The germline V and J ends were trimmed by 5 bases and 0 bases, with 7 bases remaining between them. The CDR3 is made up of 13 amino acids. Per germline, CDR1 LNHDA and CDR2 SQIVND (reference sequence). The sequence was collected from a man aged 35-49 years who had recovered from COVID-19. Sequencing was performed on PBMCs or T cells enriched from blood (not recorded which). The chain recombines TRBV19 with TRBJ1-1; no clear D gene. The CDR3 sequence is CASSSGMNTEAFF. In nucleotides, the CDR3 is TGTGCCAGTAGTTCGGGGATGAACACTGAAGCTTTCTTT.